The T cell receptor (beta chain) described here comes from a study of spatial heterogeneity in lung cancer. The wider study: Combinations of a unique TCR and a UMI were tallied in raw reads, and on average each appeared more than ten times.

Time point given: sample taken at primary tumor resection. The input material, whole RNA from tumor, nontumor lung or frozen PBMC, was sequenced unsorted. Donation came from 70 or so patients with untreated early-stage non-small cell lung cancer. The length of the CDR3 is 15 residues. Trimming removed 3 bases from V and 3 bases from J, with 12 bases in between. CDR1 is LGHNA, CDR2 YNFKEQ, per germline. TCRdb analysed the 5' RACE reads with MiXCR anew, one entry per CDR3 protein. The table has roughly 13,000 distinct CDR3 sequences, over 9% seen once. The TCR originated in a male donor with early-stage non-small cell lung cancer. This material consisted of PBMCs, taken at surgery. The rearrangement joins TRBV4-2 to TRBJ1-5; TRBD1 might be the D (5 bases). CDR3 coding DNA: TGTGCCAGCAGCCAGGAACCGGGGCACAATCAGCCCCAGCATTTT. It encodes CASSQEPGHNQPQHF.